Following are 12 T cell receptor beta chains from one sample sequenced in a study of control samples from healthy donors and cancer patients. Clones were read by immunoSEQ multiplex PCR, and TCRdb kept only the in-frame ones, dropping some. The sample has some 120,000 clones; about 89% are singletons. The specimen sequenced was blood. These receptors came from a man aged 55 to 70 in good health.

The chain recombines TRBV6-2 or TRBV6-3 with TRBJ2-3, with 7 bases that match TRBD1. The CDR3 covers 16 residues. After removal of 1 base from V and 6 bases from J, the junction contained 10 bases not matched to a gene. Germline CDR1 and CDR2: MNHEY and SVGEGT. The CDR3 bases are TGTGCCAGCAGTTACTTACGGACAGGAAGAATGGATACGCAGTATTTT. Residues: CASSYLRTGRMDTQYF.

The CDR3 DNA follows: TGTGCCAGCAGTGCAAACATCTATGGGACTGAAGCTTTCTTT. This translates into CASSANIYGTEAFF. This rearrangement joins TRBV6-2 or TRBV6-3 to TRBJ1-1, with no clear D. The CDR3 consists of 14 residues. The V end was cut by 5 bases, the J end by 5 bases, with 15 bases between. From germline, CDR1 is MNHEY and CDR2 SVGEGT.

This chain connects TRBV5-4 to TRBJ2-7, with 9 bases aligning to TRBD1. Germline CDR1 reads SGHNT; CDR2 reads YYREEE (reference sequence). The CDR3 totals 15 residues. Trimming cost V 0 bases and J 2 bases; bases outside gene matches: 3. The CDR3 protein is CASSLEGTGPYEQYF. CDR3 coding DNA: TGTGCCAGCAGCTTGGAGGGGACAGGGCCCTACGAGCAGTACTTC.

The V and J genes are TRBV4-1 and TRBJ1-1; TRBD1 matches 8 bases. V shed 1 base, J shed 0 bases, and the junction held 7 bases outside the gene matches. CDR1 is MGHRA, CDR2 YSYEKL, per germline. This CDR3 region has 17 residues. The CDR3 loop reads CASSQGPGQAMNTEAFF. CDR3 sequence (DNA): TGCGCCAGCAGCCAAGGACCGGGACAGGCAATGAACACTGAAGCTTTCTTT.

For the CDR3, the DNA is TGTGCCAGCAGCGAAAGGCAGGGTGCAACTAATGAAAAACTGTTTTTT. Encoded protein: CASSERQGATNEKLFF. J is TRBJ1-4 and V is TRBV21-1; the table's D call, TRBD1, has no DNA check behind it. TRBV21-1 is annotated as a pseudogene. The CDR3 sequence is 16 residues long.

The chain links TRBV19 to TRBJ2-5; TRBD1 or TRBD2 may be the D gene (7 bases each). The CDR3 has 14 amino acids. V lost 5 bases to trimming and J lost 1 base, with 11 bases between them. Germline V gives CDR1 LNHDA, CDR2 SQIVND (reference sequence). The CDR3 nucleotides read TGTGCCAGTAGTCAGGGGGGGGGCCAAGAGACCCAGTACTTC. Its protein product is CASSQGGGQETQYF.

The CDR3 DNA reads TGCGCCAGCAGGCTGCAGGGGGCCAGCGCCTCGCACGAGCAGTACTTC. It yields the protein CASRLQGASASHEQYF. This rearrangement joins TRBV5-1 to TRBJ2-7; TRBD1 matches at 8 bases. This CDR3 has 16 amino acids. Germline V gene data show CDR1 as SGHRS and CDR2 as YFSETQ. V gave up 5 bases and J gave up 5 bases; unmatched junction bases: 15.

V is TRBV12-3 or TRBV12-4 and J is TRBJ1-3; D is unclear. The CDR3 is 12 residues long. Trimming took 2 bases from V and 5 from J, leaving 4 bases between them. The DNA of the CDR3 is TGTGCCAGCAGTTTATGGAGAAACACCATATATTTT. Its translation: CASSLWRNTIYF.

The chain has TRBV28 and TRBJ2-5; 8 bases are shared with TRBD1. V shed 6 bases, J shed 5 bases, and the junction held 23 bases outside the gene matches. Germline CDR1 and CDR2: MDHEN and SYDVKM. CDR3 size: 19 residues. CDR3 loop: CASSRTKGGQGQTRETQYF. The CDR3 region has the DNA TGTGCCAGCAGCCGAACCAAAGGTGGACAGGGACAAACCCGGGAGACCCAGTACTTC.

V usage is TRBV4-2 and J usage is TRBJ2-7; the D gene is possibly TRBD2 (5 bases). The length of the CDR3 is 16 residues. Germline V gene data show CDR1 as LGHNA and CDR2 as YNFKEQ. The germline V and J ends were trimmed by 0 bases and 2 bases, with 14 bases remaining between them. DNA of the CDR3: TGTGCCAGCAGCCAAGAACGTCGCCAGCGGACCTACGAGCAGTACTTC. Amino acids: CASSQERRQRTYEQYF.

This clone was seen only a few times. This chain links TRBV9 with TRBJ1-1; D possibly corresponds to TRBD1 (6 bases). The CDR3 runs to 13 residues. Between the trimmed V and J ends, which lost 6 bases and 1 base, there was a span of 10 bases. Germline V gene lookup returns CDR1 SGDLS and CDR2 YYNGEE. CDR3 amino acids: CASNRVRNTEAFF. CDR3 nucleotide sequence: TGTGCCAGCAACAGGGTTAGGAACACTGAAGCTTTCTTT.

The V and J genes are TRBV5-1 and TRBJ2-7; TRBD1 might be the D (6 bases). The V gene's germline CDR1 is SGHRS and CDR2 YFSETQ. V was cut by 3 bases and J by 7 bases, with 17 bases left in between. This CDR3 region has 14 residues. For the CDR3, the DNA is TGCGCCAGCAGCTGGACAGCCCCACCGGGGGAGCAGTACTTC. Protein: CASSWTAPPGEQYF.